These T cell receptor beta chains were read from a single sample in a study of CD8+ T cells in alopecia areata. Using immunoSEQ multiplex PCR, the repertoire was profiled, and TCRdb retains in-frame clones only, with some absent. This repertoire shows roughly 200,000 clones, more than 55% found once; its top ten account for 3.3%. The sample consisted of CD4+ T cells sorted from blood, taken at week 4, from a patient treated with tofacitinib. The receptors derive from a human donor with alopecia areata. The CDR3 runs from the conserved cysteine through the conserved F or W. Fields, in order: J gene, V gene, CDR3 protein.

>TRBJ1-6|TRBV4-3
CASSQMGTGGNSPLHF
>TRBJ1-1|TRBV4-3
CASSQEGSEPYRAFF
>TRBJ2-7|TRBV6-1
CASSPDRSSYEQYF
>TRBJ1-6|TRBV30
CAWSSGTAHSPLHF
>TRBJ2-5|TRBV5-1
CASSPQGQGGGETQYF
>TRBJ2-2|TRBV6-1
CASSWGNTGELFF
>TRBJ2-5|TRBV7-8
CASSSNTLKTQYF
>TRBJ2-3|TRBV2
CASSEDPGLAPPDTQYF
>TRBJ1-2|TRBV30
CALMDPGTYGYTF
>TRBJ1-1|TRBV10-3
CAISENGNTEAFF
>TRBJ1-5|TRBV5-1
CASSLGDSHQPQHF
>TRBJ2-7|TRBV6-1
CASSRSRGLGEQYF
>TRBJ2-4|TRBV29-1
CSVERTGGNIQYF
>TRBJ1-6|TRBV2
CASRNSVSGNSPLHF
>TRBJ1-4|TRBV4-1
CASSQTGTGNEKLFF
>TRBJ2-7|TRBV5-6
CASSYITYEQYF
>TRBJ1-2|TRBV29-1
CSVESYGYTF
>TRBJ1-2|TRBV29-1
CSVAPGQLNYGYTF
>TRBJ2-7|TRBV5-1
CASGGDYEQYF
>TRBJ1-3|TRBV5-1
CASSTQGGNTIYF
>TRBJ2-4|TRBV7-6
CASSPGQVRGIQYF
>TRBJ2-1|TRBV29-1
CSVGVGGEQFF
>TRBJ2-2|TRBV5-6
CASSLFRVPGELFF
>TRBJ2-7|TRBV29-1
CSAWTGPTYEQYF
>TRBJ1-2|TRBV7-2
CASSSDRRVYYGYTF
>TRBJ1-3|TRBV5-6
CASSLREAGNTIYF
>TRBJ1-1|TRBV28
CASSLLGGREAFF
>TRBJ2-5|TRBV30
CAWSRGGTQETQYF
>TRBJ2-5|TRBV9
CASSVGGGRGETQYF